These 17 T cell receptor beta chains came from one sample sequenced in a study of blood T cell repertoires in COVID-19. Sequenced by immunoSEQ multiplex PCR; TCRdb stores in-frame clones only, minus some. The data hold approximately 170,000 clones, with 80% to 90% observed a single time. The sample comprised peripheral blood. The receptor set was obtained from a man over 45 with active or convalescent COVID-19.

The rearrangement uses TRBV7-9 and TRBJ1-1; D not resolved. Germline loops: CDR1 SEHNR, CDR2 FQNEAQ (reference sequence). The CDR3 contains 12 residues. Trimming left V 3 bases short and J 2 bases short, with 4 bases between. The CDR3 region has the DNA TGTGCCAGCAGCTTGACTAACACTGAAGCTTTCTTT. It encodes CASSLTNTEAFF. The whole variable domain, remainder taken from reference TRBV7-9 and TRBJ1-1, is DTGVSQNPRHKITKRGQNVTFRCDPISEHNRLYWYRQTLGQGPEFLTYFQNEAQLEKSRLLSDRFSAERPKGSFSTLEIQRTEQGDSAMYLCASSLTNTEAFFGQGTRLTVV.

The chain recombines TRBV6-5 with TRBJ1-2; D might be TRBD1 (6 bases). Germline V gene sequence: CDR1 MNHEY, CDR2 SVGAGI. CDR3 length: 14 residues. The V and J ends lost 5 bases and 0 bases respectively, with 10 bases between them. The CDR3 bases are TGTGCCAGCAGTCGACAGGCAGCTAACTATGGCTACACCTTC. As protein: CASSRQAANYGYTF.

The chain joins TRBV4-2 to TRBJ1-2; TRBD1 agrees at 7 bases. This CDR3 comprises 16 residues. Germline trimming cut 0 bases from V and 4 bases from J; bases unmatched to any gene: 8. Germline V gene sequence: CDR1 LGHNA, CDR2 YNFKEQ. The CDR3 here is CASSQDQDRYLYGYTF. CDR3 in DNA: TGTGCCAGCAGCCAAGATCAGGACAGGTACCTCTATGGCTACACCTTC.

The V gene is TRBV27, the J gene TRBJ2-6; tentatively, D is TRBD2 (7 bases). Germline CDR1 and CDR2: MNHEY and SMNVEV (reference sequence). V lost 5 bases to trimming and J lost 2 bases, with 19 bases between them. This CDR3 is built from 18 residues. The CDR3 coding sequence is TGTGCCAGCAGTACCCAGGGGCAGGGGAGGGCTGGGGCCAACGTCCTGACTTTC. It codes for CASSTQGQGRAGANVLTF. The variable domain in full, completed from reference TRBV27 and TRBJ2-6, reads EAQVTQNPRYLITVTGKKLTVTCSQNMNHEYMSWYRQDPGLGLRQIYYSMNVEVTDKGDVPEGYKVSRKEKRNFPLILESPSPNQTSLYFCASSTQGQGRAGANVLTFGAGSRLTVL.

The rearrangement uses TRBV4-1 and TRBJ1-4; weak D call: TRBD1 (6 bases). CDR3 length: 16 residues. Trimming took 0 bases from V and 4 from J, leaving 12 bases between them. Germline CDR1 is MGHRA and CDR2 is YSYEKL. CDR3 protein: CASSQELTGLNEKLFF. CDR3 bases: TGCGCCAGCAGCCAAGAGTTGACAGGCCTTAATGAAAAACTGTTTTTT.

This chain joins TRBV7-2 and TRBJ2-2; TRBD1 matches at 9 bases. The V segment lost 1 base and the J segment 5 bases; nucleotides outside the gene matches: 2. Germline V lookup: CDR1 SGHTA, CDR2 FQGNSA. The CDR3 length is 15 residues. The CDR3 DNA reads TGTGCCAGCAGCTTAGTTGGACAGGGGACCGGGGAGCTGTTTTTT. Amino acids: CASSLVGQGTGELFF. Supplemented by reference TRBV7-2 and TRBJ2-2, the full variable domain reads GAGVSQSPSNKVTEKGKDVELRCDPISGHTALYWYRQSLGQGLEFLIYFQGNSAPDKSGLPSDRFSAERTGGSVSTLTIQRTQQEDSAVYLCASSLVGQGTGELFFGEGSRLTVL.

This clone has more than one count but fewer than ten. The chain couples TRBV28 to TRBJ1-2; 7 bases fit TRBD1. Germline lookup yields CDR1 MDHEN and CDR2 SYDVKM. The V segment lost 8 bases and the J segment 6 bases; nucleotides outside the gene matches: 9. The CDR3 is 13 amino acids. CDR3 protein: CASFDRATHGYTF. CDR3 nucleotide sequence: TGTGCCAGCTTCGACAGGGCAACCCATGGCTACACCTTC.

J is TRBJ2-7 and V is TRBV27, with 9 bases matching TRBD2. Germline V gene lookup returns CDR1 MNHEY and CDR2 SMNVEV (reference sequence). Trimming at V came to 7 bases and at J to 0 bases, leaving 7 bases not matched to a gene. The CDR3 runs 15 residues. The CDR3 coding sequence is TGTGCCAGCACCAACAAGCGGGGGGCCTCCTACGAGCAGTACTTC. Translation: CASTNKRGASYEQYF.

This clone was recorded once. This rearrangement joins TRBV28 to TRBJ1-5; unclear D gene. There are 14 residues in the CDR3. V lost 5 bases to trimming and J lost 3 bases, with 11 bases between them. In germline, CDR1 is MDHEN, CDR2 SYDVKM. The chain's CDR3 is CASSRQDYNQPQHF. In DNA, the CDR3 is TGTGCCAGCAGTCGCCAGGATTACAATCAGCCCCAGCATTTT.

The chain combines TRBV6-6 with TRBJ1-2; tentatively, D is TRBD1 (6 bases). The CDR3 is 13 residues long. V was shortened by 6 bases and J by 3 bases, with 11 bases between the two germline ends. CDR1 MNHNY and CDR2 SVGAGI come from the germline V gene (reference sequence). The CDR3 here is CASRKTGDYGYTF. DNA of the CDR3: TGTGCCAGCAGAAAGACAGGAGACTATGGCTACACCTTC.

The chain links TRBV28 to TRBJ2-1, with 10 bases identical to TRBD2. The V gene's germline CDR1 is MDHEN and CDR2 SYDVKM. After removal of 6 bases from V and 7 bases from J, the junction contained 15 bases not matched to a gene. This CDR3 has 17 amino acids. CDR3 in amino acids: CASSPASGGGSRNEQFF. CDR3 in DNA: TGTGCCAGCAGCCCCGCCAGCGGGGGGGGGTCTAGGAATGAGCAGTTCTTC.

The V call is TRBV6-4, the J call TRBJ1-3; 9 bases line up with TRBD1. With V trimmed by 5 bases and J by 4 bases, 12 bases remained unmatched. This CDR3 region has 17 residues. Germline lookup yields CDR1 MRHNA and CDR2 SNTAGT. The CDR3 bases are TGTGCCAGCAGTACCCTGTCAGCGGACAGGGGCGGAAACACCATATATTTT. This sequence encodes CASSTLSADRGGNTIYF.

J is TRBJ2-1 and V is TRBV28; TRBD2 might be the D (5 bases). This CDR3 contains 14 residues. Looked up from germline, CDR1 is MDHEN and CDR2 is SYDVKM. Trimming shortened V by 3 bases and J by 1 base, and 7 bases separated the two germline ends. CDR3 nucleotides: TGTGCCAGCAGTTTTGGAGGTTCCTACAATGAGCAGTTCTTC. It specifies CASSFGGSYNEQFF.

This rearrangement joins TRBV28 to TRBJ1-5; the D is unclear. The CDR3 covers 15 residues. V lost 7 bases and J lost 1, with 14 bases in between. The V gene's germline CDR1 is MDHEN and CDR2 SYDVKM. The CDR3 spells CASIGGRGSNQPQHF. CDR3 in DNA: TGTGCCAGCATAGGAGGTCGTGGGAGCAATCAGCCCCAGCATTTT.

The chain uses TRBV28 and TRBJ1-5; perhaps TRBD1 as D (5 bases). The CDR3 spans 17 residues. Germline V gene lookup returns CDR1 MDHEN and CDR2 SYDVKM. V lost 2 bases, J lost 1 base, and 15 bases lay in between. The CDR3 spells CASSLIPVRVSNQPQHF. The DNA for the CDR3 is TGTGCCAGCAGTTTAATCCCCGTCAGGGTGAGCAATCAGCCCCAGCATTTT. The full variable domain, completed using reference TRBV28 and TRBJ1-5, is DVKVTQSSRYLVKRTGEKVFLECVQDMDHENMFWYRQDPGLGLRLIYFSYDVKMKEKGDIPEGYSVSREKKERFSLILESASTNQTSMYLCASSLIPVRVSNQPQHFGDGTRLSIL.

CDR3 nucleotides: TGTGCCAGCAGCTTGTCACAGGACTATGGCTACACCTTC. This codes for CASSLSQDYGYTF. The chain uses TRBV7-3 and TRBJ1-2, with D perhaps matching TRBD1 (5 bases). The ends were cut back, 3 bases at V and 3 bases at J, with 8 bases in the middle. Per the germline V gene, CDR1 is SGHTA and CDR2 is FQGTGA. The CDR3 sequence is 13 residues long.

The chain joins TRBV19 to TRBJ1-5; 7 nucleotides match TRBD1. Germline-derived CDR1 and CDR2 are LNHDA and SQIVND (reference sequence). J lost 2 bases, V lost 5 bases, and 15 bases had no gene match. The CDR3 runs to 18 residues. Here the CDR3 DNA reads TGTGCCAGTAGTCAACCAGCTCATACCGGGACAGGCAATCAGCCCCAGCATTTT. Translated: CASSQPAHTGTGNQPQHF.